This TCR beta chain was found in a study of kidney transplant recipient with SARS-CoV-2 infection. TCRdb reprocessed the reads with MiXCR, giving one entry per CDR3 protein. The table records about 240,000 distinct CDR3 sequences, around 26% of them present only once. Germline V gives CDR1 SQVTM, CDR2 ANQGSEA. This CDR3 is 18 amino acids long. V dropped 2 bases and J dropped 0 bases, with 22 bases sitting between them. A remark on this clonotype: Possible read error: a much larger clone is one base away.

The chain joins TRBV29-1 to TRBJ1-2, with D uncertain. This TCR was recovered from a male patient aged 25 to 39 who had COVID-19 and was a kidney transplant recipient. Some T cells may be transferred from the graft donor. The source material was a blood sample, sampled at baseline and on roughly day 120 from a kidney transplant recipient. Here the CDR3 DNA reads TGCAGCGTTGAATACTGGGCTGAGTACGGATCATCTAACTATGGCTACACCTTC. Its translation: CSVEYWAEYGSSNYGYTF.